The 31 T cell receptor beta chains in this list originate from one sample, sequenced in a study of T cells after yellow fever vaccination. TCRdb reanalysed the 5' RACE reads using MiXCR and keeps one entry per CDR3 protein. Of under 300,000 distinct CDR3 sequences in the sample, 10% to 15% are singletons; the top ten hold around 0.49%. The sample here was CD4+ T cells sorted from PBMCs, taken 45 days after the yellow fever booster vaccination. The receptor source for this set is a man under 40 who received the YFV17D yellow fever vaccine.

This clonotype was seen more than once but under ten times. V usage is TRBV4-3 and J usage is TRBJ1-4; TRBD1 agrees at 7 bases. The CDR3 totals 19 residues. Germline loops: CDR1 LGHNA, CDR2 YSLEER. The J segment lost 0 bases and the V segment lost 3 bases, leaving 13 bases of the junction unmatched. CDR3 DNA: TGCGCCAGCAGCCACGGCCCCAGACAGGGCGGAGCAACTAATGAAAAACTGTTTTTT. Amino acids: CASSHGPRQGGATNEKLFF.

There are many counts of this clonotype. The CDR3 spells CASSFNRGLETQYF. In nucleotides, the CDR3 is TGTGCCAGCAGTTTTAACAGGGGGTTAGAGACCCAGTACTTC. J is TRBJ2-5 and V is TRBV27; 8 bases align to TRBD1. The CDR3 runs 14 residues. Germline V lookup: CDR1 MNHEY, CDR2 SMNVEV (reference sequence). The junction had 4 bases not matched to a gene; V was cut back by 3 bases and J by 4 bases.

The chain combines TRBV7-3 with TRBJ2-1, with a possible D match to TRBD2 (6 bases). Per the germline V gene, CDR1 is SGHTA and CDR2 is FQGTGA. Trimming cost V 1 base and J 6 bases, with 10 bases left between them. CDR3 length: 14 residues. The CDR3 DNA reads TGTGCCAGCAGCTTAAGACTAGAACCCAATGAGCAGTTCTTC. Its translation: CASSLRLEPNEQFF.

This clonotype occurred a few times. The chain employs TRBV6-1 and TRBJ2-7; tentatively, D is TRBD1 or TRBD2 (5 bases each). The CDR3 has 17 residues. Germline V gene lookup returns CDR1 MNHNS and CDR2 SASEGT. V lost 5 bases and J lost 1, with 21 bases in between. The CDR3 is CASSRQWEKGNSYEQYF. In DNA, the CDR3 is TGTGCCAGCAGTAGACAGTGGGAGAAGGGCAATTCCTACGAGCAGTACTTC.

The chain has TRBV12-3 or TRBV12-4 and TRBJ2-1; TRBD2 might be the D (7 bases). The CDR3 totals 17 residues. The V gene lost 2 bases and the J gene lost 10 bases, with 24 bases spanning the gap. CDR3 protein: CASSLRWGGLLPAEQFF. Here the CDR3 DNA reads TGTGCCAGCAGTTTACGATGGGGGGGGCTACTGCCGGCGGAGCAGTTCTTC.

Concerning this clonotype itself: This sequence may be a read error, since a much larger clone differs from it by one base. V usage is TRBV7-2 and J usage is TRBJ2-1, with D hard to call. The CDR3 has 15 amino acids. Germline values: CDR1 SGHTA, CDR2 FQGNSA. The V end was cut by 5 bases, the J end by 3 bases, with 14 bases between. The CDR3 DNA reads as TGTGCCAGCAGCCCTGGGCCCAGCTACTACAATGAGCAGTTCTTC. Its translation: CASSPGPSYYNEQFF.

This clonotype was seen ten or more times. V gene TRBV3-1 combines with J gene TRBJ1-1; D is perhaps TRBD1 (5 bases). The CDR3 totals 12 residues. The germline V and J ends were trimmed by 4 bases and 10 bases, with 13 bases remaining between them. CDR1 and CDR2 from the germline V gene are LGHDT and YNNKEL (reference sequence). The chain's CDR3 is CASSRGRMGAFF. As DNA, the CDR3 is TGTGCCAGCAGCCGGGGCAGGATGGGAGCTTTCTTT. The full variable domain, with the rest looked up from reference TRBV3-1 and TRBJ1-1, is DTAVSQTPKYLVTQMGNDKSIKCEQNLGHDTMYWYKQDSKKFLKIMFSYNNKELIINETVPNRFSPKSPDKAHLNLHINSLELGDSAVYFCASSRGRMGAFFGQGTRLTVV.

The genes are TRBV20-1 and TRBJ2-5; 11 nucleotides line up with TRBD2. Germline CDR1 reads DFQATT; CDR2 reads SNEGSKA (reference sequence). The CDR3 covers 14 residues. V lost 1 base, J lost 5 bases, and 3 bases stayed unmatched. For the CDR3, the DNA is TGCAGTGCTAGAGTTAGCGGGAGGGCCGAGACCCAGTACTTC. Its protein product is CSARVSGRAETQYF.

Many counts were recorded for this clonotype. The CDR3 DNA sequence: TGCAGCGTTGTAAAATGGCAGGGCGCAAGTAATGAGCAGTTCTTC. Translating it yields CSVVKWQGASNEQFF. This rearrangement joins TRBV29-1 to TRBJ2-1, with a weak D call TRBD1 (5 bases). From germline, CDR1 is SQVTM and CDR2 ANQGSEA. The CDR3 sequence is 15 residues long. V lost 4 bases and J lost 7, with 20 bases in between.

This clonotype was seen more than once but under ten times. V usage is TRBV29-1 and J usage is TRBJ2-1; no reliable D call. Trimming stripped 6 bases from V and 0 bases from J, with 12 bases between. The length of the CDR3 is 14 residues. Germline V gene sequence: CDR1 SQVTM, CDR2 ANQGSEA. The CDR3 nucleotides read TGCAGCGTCCGCTTGGTAACCTCCTACAATGAGCAGTTCTTC. It encodes CSVRLVTSYNEQFF.

This clonotype was counted only a few times. The J gene is TRBJ1-4, the V gene TRBV29-1; TRBD1 is a possible D gene (5 bases). Between the trimmed V and J ends, which lost 1 base and 10 bases, there was a span of 13 bases. There are 13 residues in the CDR3. CDR1 and CDR2 (germline): SQVTM, ANQGSEA. CDR3 DNA sequence: TGCAGCGTTGAAGTGACAGCCAAATCAAAACTGTTTTTT. As protein: CSVEVTAKSKLFF. The full variable domain, its missing parts supplied by reference TRBV29-1 and TRBJ1-4, is SAVISQKPSRDICQRGTSLTIQCQVDSQVTMMFWYRQQPGQSLTLIATANQGSEATYESGFVIDKFPISRPNLTFSTLTVSNMSPEDSSIYLCSVEVTAKSKLFFGSGTQLSVL.

This clonotype has only a few counts. The chain links TRBV7-2 to TRBJ2-7; TRBD2 is a possible D gene (6 bases). Germline V gives CDR1 SGHTA, CDR2 FQGNSA. With 3 bases removed from V and 5 bases from J, the gap between germline ends came to 14 bases. The CDR3 totals 14 residues. The CDR3 region is CASSFLAGPHEQYF. DNA for the CDR3: TGTGCCAGCAGCTTCTTGGCGGGACCCCACGAGCAGTACTTC.

The V gene is TRBV15, the J gene TRBJ2-1, with D unclear. Germline values: CDR1 LNHNV, CDR2 YYDKDF (reference sequence). With 0 bases removed from V and 4 bases from J, the gap between germline ends came to 16 bases. The CDR3 extends over 17 amino acids. The CDR3 region has the DNA TGTGCCACCAGCAGAGACCGGACCCGCCCTACATACAATGAGCAGTTCTTC. Its translation: CATSRDRTRPTYNEQFF. The complete variable domain, with remaining parts taken from reference TRBV15 and TRBJ2-1, reads DAMVIQNPRYQVTQFGKPVTLSCSQTLNHNVMYWYQQKSSQAPKLLFHYYDKDFNNEADTPDNFQSRRPNTSFCFLDIRSPGLGDTAMYLCATSRDRTRPTYNEQFFGPGTRLTVL.

The chain links TRBV7-6 to TRBJ2-7; 9 nucleotides agree with TRBD1. CDR1 and CDR2 from the germline V gene are SGHVS and FNYEAQ. This CDR3 has 15 residues. The junction had 6 bases not matched to a gene; V was cut back by 5 bases and J by 1 base. CDR3 loop: CASSLRTGVSYEQYF. In DNA form, the CDR3 reads TGTGCCAGCAGCCTCAGGACAGGGGTATCCTACGAGCAGTACTTC.

This clonotype was seen a few times. The gene calls are TRBV5-8 and TRBJ2-1; D gene unclear. Trimming pared 7 bases from V and 5 bases from J, leaving 16 bases between. The CDR3 totals 14 residues. Germline-derived CDR1 and CDR2 are SGHTS and YDEGEE. The CDR3 nucleotides read TGTGCCAGCCGCCTTCAATGGGGAAACAATGAGCAGTTCTTC. Protein: CASRLQWGNNEQFF.

This clonotype was picked up many times. This chain links TRBV20-1 with TRBJ2-2, with D uncertain. CDR1 and CDR2 (germline): DFQATT, SNEGSKA (reference sequence). The CDR3 covers 13 residues. V was pared by 1 base and J by 5 bases, with 8 bases between. The CDR3 DNA sequence: TGCAGTGCTAGAGGAGCAGAAACCGGGGAGCTGTTTTTT. It encodes CSARGAETGELFF.

This clonotype was detected a few times. The gene calls are TRBV6-1 and TRBJ2-5; D remains unclear. The V and J ends lost 1 base and 2 bases respectively, with 8 bases between them. Germline V gene sequence: CDR1 MNHNS, CDR2 SASEGT. The CDR3 length is 14 residues. CDR3: CASSEVHQQETQYF. The DNA for the CDR3 is TGTGCCAGCAGTGAAGTTCATCAACAAGAGACCCAGTACTTC.

The chain joins TRBV6-2 or TRBV6-3 to TRBJ2-5; D unresolved. V lost 8 bases, J lost 3 bases, and 10 bases lay in between. Germline V gene sequence: CDR1 MNHEY, CDR2 SVGEGT. This CDR3 comprises 12 residues. The chain's CDR3 is CASGDPKETQYF. Written as DNA, the CDR3 is TGTGCCAGCGGCGATCCGAAAGAGACCCAGTACTTC.

The chain recombines TRBV24-1 with TRBJ2-1; D gene unclear. The germline V gene has CDR1 KGHDR and CDR2 SFDVKD. The CDR3 contains 13 residues. The V gene lost 4 bases and the J gene lost 0 bases, with 3 bases spanning the gap. This CDR3 reads CATSETSYNEQFF. DNA of the CDR3: TGTGCCACCAGTGAGACCTCCTACAATGAGCAGTTCTTC.

This clonotype was seen a few times. The V gene is TRBV7-9, the J gene TRBJ2-7; tentatively, D is TRBD1 or TRBD2 (6 bases each). CDR1 SEHNR and CDR2 FQNEAQ come from the germline V gene (reference sequence). The CDR3 length is 15 residues. V gave up 4 bases and J gave up 9 bases, with 22 bases separating them. DNA of the CDR3: TGTGCCAGCAGCTCCGACGCCGGGGCCCCGGGGGCGCAGTACTTC. Its translation is CASSSDAGAPGAQYF.

This clonotype was recorded a few times. The genes are TRBV28 and TRBJ2-2; 7 bases are shared with TRBD2. Germline-derived CDR1 and CDR2 are MDHEN and SYDVKM. Trimming removed 7 bases from V and 1 base from J; junction bases left unmatched: 3. The CDR3 spans 14 residues. CDR3 loop: CASTPSGNTGELFF. The CDR3 DNA sequence: TGTGCCAGCACGCCTAGCGGGAACACCGGGGAGCTGTTTTTT.

DNA of the CDR3: TGCAGTGCCACGGGACTAGCGGGAGGGAAATACAATGAGCAGTTCTTC. The encoded protein is CSATGLAGGKYNEQFF. The J gene is TRBJ2-1, the V gene TRBV20-1, with 16 bases matching TRBD2. CDR3 length equals 16 residues. The V gene's germline CDR1 is DFQATT and CDR2 SNEGSKA (reference sequence). V lost 6 bases to trimming and J lost 4 bases; unmatched junction nucleotides: 6.

This chain links TRBV25-1 with TRBJ1-3; D unresolved. The V and J ends lost 3 bases and 0 bases respectively, with 9 bases between them. The length of the CDR3 is 15 residues. Germline V gene sequence: CDR1 MGHDK, CDR2 SYGVNS. The CDR3 DNA is TGTGCCAGCAGTGACCTACAGAGCTCTGGAAACACCATATATTTT. Its translation: CASSDLQSSGNTIYF.

This clonotype was observed a handful of times. The V call is TRBV2, the J call TRBJ2-1, with 14 bases identical to TRBD2. Germline-derived CDR1 and CDR2 are SNHLY and FYNNEI. V was clipped by 5 bases and J by 3 bases; unmatched bases: 9. The CDR3 runs 18 residues. CDR3 sequence: CASSLGLAGEHIYNEQFF. The CDR3 DNA reads TGTGCCAGCAGTTTGGGACTAGCGGGAGAGCACATCTACAATGAGCAGTTCTTC.

This clonotype was counted a few times. The chain has TRBV10-1 and TRBJ1-1, with D tentatively TRBD1 (5 bases). V lost 4 bases and J 1 base, leaving 13 bases between the germline ends. Germline values: CDR1 WNHNN, CDR2 SYGVQD (reference sequence). There are 15 residues in the CDR3. Here the CDR3 DNA reads TGCGCCAGCAGTGCTAGGACCGGGGGGAACACTGAAGCTTTCTTT. Amino acid sequence: CASSARTGGNTEAFF.

The gene calls are TRBV7-2 and TRBJ2-2; a possible D gene is TRBD1 (5 bases). Trimming removed 2 bases at V and 2 bases at J, with 15 bases between. Germline V gene sequence: CDR1 SGHTA, CDR2 FQGNSA. CDR3 length: 17 residues. The CDR3 loop reads CASSLWGQGINTGELFF. The CDR3 nucleotides read TGTGCCAGCAGCTTATGGGGTCAGGGAATAAACACCGGGGAGCTGTTTTTT.

This sequence joins TRBV7-3 and TRBJ2-1; 9 nucleotides align to TRBD2. J lost 6 bases, V lost 2 bases, and 8 bases had no gene match. CDR3 length equals 16 residues. Looked up from germline, CDR1 is SGHTA and CDR2 is FQGTGA. The CDR3 nucleotides read TGTGCCAGCAGCTTACACCCAGCGGGAGGTATCAATGAGCAGTTCTTC. Protein product: CASSLHPAGGINEQFF.

The rearrangement uses TRBV30 and TRBJ1-1, with D possibly TRBD1 on 5 matching bases. The CDR3 totals 12 residues. The germline V gene has CDR1 GTSNPN and CDR2 SVGIG (reference sequence). Deletions cut 5 bases from V and 8 bases from J, with 15 bases between. In nucleotides, the CDR3 is TGTGCCTGGTCCCCGGGGGGAACCGAAGCTTTCTTT. It codes for CAWSPGGTEAFF. Combining the CDR3 with reference TRBV30 and TRBJ1-1 gives the whole variable domain SQTIHQWPATLVQPVGSPLSLECTVEGTSNPNLYWYRQAAGRGLQLLFYSVGIGQISSEVPQNLSASRPQDRQFILSSKKLLLSDSGFYLCAWSPGGTEAFFGQGTRLTVV.

This rearrangement joins TRBV27 to TRBJ2-1, with 10 bases that match TRBD1. The ends lost 7 bases at V and 9 bases at J; junction bases unmatched: 15. The V gene's germline CDR1 is MNHEY and CDR2 SMNVEV (reference sequence). The CDR3 loop spans 16 amino acids. DNA for the CDR3: TGTGCCAGCAAAGGGGCCGGGACAGGGGTCCTGGGTGAGCAGTTCTTC. Translating gives CASKGAGTGVLGEQFF.

The chain recombines TRBV20-1 with TRBJ2-3; TRBD2 matches at 7 bases. The V segment lost 5 bases and the J segment 4 bases; nucleotides outside the gene matches: 6. In germline, CDR1 is DFQATT, CDR2 SNEGSKA (reference sequence). The length of the CDR3 is 13 residues. The CDR3 region has the DNA TGCAGTGCTCCTAAGCGGGAAGCAGATACGCAGTATTTT. Residues: CSAPKREADTQYF.

This clonotype has only a few counts. V and J are TRBV7-9 and TRBJ2-2, with D uncertain. Germline loops: CDR1 SEHNR, CDR2 FQNEAQ (reference sequence). This CDR3 region has 15 residues. The germline V and J ends were trimmed by 4 bases and 1 base, with 10 bases remaining between them. CDR3 sequence reads: CASSWGALNTGELFF. CDR3 DNA: TGTGCCAGCAGCTGGGGTGCCTTGAACACCGGGGAGCTGTTTTTT.